This TCR beta chain appears in the sequencing data of a study of cytomegalovirus exposure and HLA in healthy donors (dated by TCRdb to the late 2010s). With respect to the entire study: An earlier analysis of 587 of the donors reported approximately 300 Gb of sequence data and roughly 110 million unique TCR beta sequences from approximately 180 million T cells. Several DR-DQ haplotypes were treated as single units for association and clustering because of strong linkage in the cohort. A later genetic analysis took genome-wide SNP genotypes for about three fifths of the roughly 700 donors and used that subset as a discovery cohort. To decide whether each TCR beta V gene segment behaved as functional or pseudogenic, an earlier analysis of approximately 600 of the donors relied on high-throughput TCR beta sequencing. The later analysis used no new phenotypic data to find candidate immune exposures, relying instead on TCR beta sequences and their occurrence across donors. Among under 450 genotyped donors of the cohort, an average of 235,054 unique TCR beta nucleotide sequences were sequenced per donor, 15% to 20% of them non-productive. Using immunosequencing, the study profiled T cell repertoires from 550 to 750 subjects and related those repertoires to cytomegalovirus serostatus. Roughly 300 gigabases of sequencing data and 70 million to 95 million unique TCR sequences made up an early release that covered 500 to 650 HLA-typed donors. All discovery cohort repertoires had been generated using a single sequencing platform. A separate validation cohort of roughly 130 different subjects was used in addition to the roughly 640-subject first cohort. The number of donors typed differed by locus, with about 629-640 for A, B, C, DRB1 and DQB1, about 500 for DQA1, some 570 for DPA1, and over 400 for DPB1. Of the 300 to 400 genotyped donors, approximately 82% fell in the genetic ancestry cluster associated with self-reported Caucasian donors. The study was designed to test whether signatures of past pathogen exposure could be identified by cataloging public T cell receptors. Donor age, sex, ethnicity and CMV serostatus were collected together with the repertoire data. HLA typing covered class I and class II loci at four-digit resolution. High-throughput TCR immunosequencing, statistical association of individual TCRs with disease status, and machine learning were combined to predict cytomegalovirus infection status. To study patterns of TCR occurrence, a later analysis re-analyzed previously published TCR beta repertoires from more than 550 donors and added high-resolution HLA genotyping.

In total, more than 500 healthy bone marrow donors made up the cohort. Cohort members were all nominally healthy when sampled, although unrecorded immune exposures were likely present. The donor was CMV seronegative and was included in the group of approximately 350 seronegative cohort members. Every donor gave a peripheral blood sample, and the peripheral blood mononuclear cells from that sample were used for TCR beta sequencing. Genomic DNA was extracted from the blood cell samples with the Qiagen DNeasy Blood Extraction Kit. V has 3 bases trimmed and J has 2 bases trimmed; junction bases matching no gene number 10. Including the terminal cysteine and phenylalanine, the CDR3 comprises 17 residues. Left in the record is the CDR3 DNA by itself, 51 bases read in frame from the first base. CDR1 and CDR2 are drawn from the germline V gene: SGHDN, FVKESK. Points the paper makes about the study in general: Linkage disequilibrium might explain the correlated functional status among segregating V segments, but an unknown experimental factor could not be excluded. A later analysis found that TCR association rates varied across HLA loci, with DRB1 alleles showing the most associated TCRs and HLA-C alleles the fewest. According to a later genetic analysis, donors in an Asian-associated ancestry cluster had fewer N-insertions in productive TCRs than the approximately 630-donor mean. Some IMGT-functional V segments, including TRBV6-2 and TRBV6-3, could not be told apart with the 87-base-pair reads, so those segments were excluded. While some public TCRs were present in many individuals, most TCR sequences turned up only very rarely across donors. Presence/absence analyses assumed roughly uniform sequencing depth across donors, an assumption that may not hold. A further reported finding was that TCR beta sequences accurately predicted the HLA-A and HLA-B alleles for most subjects in the first cohort. The earlier analysis of approximately 540 of the donors excluded roughly 16 rarely observed V segments, including chromosome 9 orphons, because counts were too low. In a later analysis, most CMV-associated TCR beta chains were found to appear HLA-restricted, with HLA associations seemingly driven largely by CMV exposure. Assigning TCR associations to individual alleles was difficult when HLA alleles, especially DR and DQ, strongly co-occurred. A later genetic analysis associated a missense DCLRE1C variant with V-gene and J-gene trimming of TCR beta chains, and an independent cohort replicated the association. A cluster of highly shared sequence variants was judged likely to represent a technical artifact of the sequencing pipeline. In a later analysis, HLA-associated TCR beta chains showed more clonal expansion and lower generation probabilities than non-associated chains that were equally common. The only immune exposure information available for the cohort was CMV serostatus. The authors suggested that the approach could potentially be extended to other disease states and immunological phenotypes. According to a later analysis, parvovirus B19, influenza, CMV and Epstein-Barr virus appeared linked to several top co-occurrence clusters. A few of the identified cytomegalovirus-associated TCR beta chains were confirmed in vitro to be specific for cytomegalovirus antigens. An earlier analysis of approximately 600 of the donors showed that most TCR beta V segments appeared in productive rearrangements either about 87% or about 30% of the time, which broadly matched IMGT annotations. In a later analysis, around 15,000 TCR beta sequences were associated with specific HLA alleles at a false discovery rate of 0.05. The cohort was sequenced for TCR beta chains only, and without alpha or paired-chain data the features that could be detected were limited. In the study, 150 to 200 TCR beta chains were listed as associated with cytomegalovirus. In both the original and validation cohorts, the classifier was reported to diagnose cytomegalovirus status with high specificity and sensitivity. Because HLA typing was missing for some donors at each locus, association tests included only the typed subset.

Library creation used the immunoSEQ multiplex PCR assay. A mixture of 60 forward primers for TCR Vbeta segments and 13 reverse primers for TCR Jbeta segments was used in the multiplex PCR. The CDR3 region of rearranged TCR beta genes was amplified from genomic DNA by a multiplex PCR assay. The amplified TCR beta libraries were sequenced on the Illumina HiSeq System as 87-base-pair reads. As for the original processing: A later analysis counted tens of millions of unique TCR beta chains across the 600 to 850 repertoires, and 10 million to 11 million of these chains were shared by at least two donors. To remove PCR and sequencing errors, raw reads were error-corrected and collapsed into unique sequences using a nearest-neighbor algorithm that merged closely related sequences. Alignment of CDR3 sequences to IMGT reference sequences was used to assign V, D and J gene segments. Each retained sequence needed at least a six-nucleotide match to both a V gene segment and a J gene segment. A rearrangement was called productive if the CDR3 had no stop codons and remained in frame with V and J, and every other rearrangement was called non-productive. Following IMGT convention, CDR3 was defined as the stretch from the second conserved V-encoded cysteine up to the conserved J-encoded phenylalanine. Sequences without an unambiguous match to a single V gene segment were excluded from the earlier analysis of a few hundred of the donors. An earlier analysis of approximately 590 of the donors classified V segments as functional when productive rearrangements were above 56.7% and as segregating when the standard deviation between donors was above 5%. A statistical classification framework was built for diagnosing cytomegalovirus status from the catalog of TCR beta chain sequences. A later analysis assigned V and J genes by comparing TCR nucleotide sequences with IMGT/GENE-DB human TR gene sequences. The TCRdist pipeline was used in a later analysis to assign CDR3 sequences and most-parsimonious VDJ recombination scenarios. In a later analysis, every TCR beta chain was defined by the combination of its CDR3 amino acid sequence and its V-gene family, and reads without a unique V-gene family were dropped. In a later analysis, some 600 highly shared, low-generation-probability nucleotide sequences were removed to address suspected cross-contamination and a sequencing artifact. For each public chain, a later analysis derived a clonal expansion index from normalized ranks of inferred template counts within each repertoire. A later analysis computed generation probabilities with a VDJ recombination model fitted to out-of-frame rearrangements, and checked the results against IGoR. In a later analysis, hypergeometric tests were used to score TCR-TCR, TCR-HLA and TCR-CMV co-occurrence, with a repertoire-size bias correction applied to TCR pairs. False discovery rates were estimated in a later analysis by permuting HLA or CMV assignments 20 times. In a later analysis, co-occurring TCRs were grouped using DBSCAN, and TCRdist sequence similarity was added for clustering within HLA-allele-positive subsets. Repertoires with fewer than 30,000 or more than 120,000 public chains, plus five repertoires with anomalous nucleotide sharing, were excluded from co-occurrence clustering. The clones in this table, taken by TCRdb from immuneACCESS, are in-frame only. Not every clone is retained; where verified, under half of the shortfall comes from an unresolved V gene, and the cause of the rest is unknown. V and J calls and clone size are given by that table; D and trimming were obtained from the DNA. The sample table records 150,000 to 200,000 clones; 70% to 80% of these occur just once. Of the sample, around 1.6% is held by the ten largest clones.

With regard to this clone: Its antigen remains unidentified. No base quality values were provided; no much bigger clone lies one nucleotide off.

Input material: PBMCs. The chain uses TRBV14 and TRBJ2-1; 7 central nucleotides agree with TRBD2. The clonotype was recovered from a woman in her forties or fifties in good health and CMV-seronegative. The sequenced DNA: TGTGCCAGCAGCCAGGGAGGGCGCCCCGGGACCTACAATGAGCAGTTCTTC. The translation is CASSQGGRPGTYNEQFF. With the portions outside the CDR3 filled from the reference TRBV14 and TRBJ2-1 genes, the complete variable region becomes EAGVTQFPSHSVIEKGQTVTLRCDPISGHDNLYWYRRVMGKEIKFLLHFVKESKQDESGMPNNRFLAERTGGTYSTLKVQPAELEDSGVYFCASSQGGRPGTYNEQFFGPGTRLTVL.